The 23 T cell receptor beta chains in this list originate from one sample, sequenced in a study of OX40 agonist ivuxolimab in advanced cancers. Sequenced by immunoSEQ multiplex PCR; TCRdb stores in-frame clones only, minus some. The table has 66,000 or so clones, roughly 90% seen once. Sample: CD4+ or CD8+ T cells sorted from blood, taken in a trial of the OX40 agonist ivuxolimab. Every receptor here comes from an adult with an advanced solid tumor such as melanoma, head and neck, liver or kidney cancer.

The rearrangement uses TRBV30 and TRBJ2-1; a weak D match, TRBD1 (6 bases). The V end was cut by 5 bases, the J end by 5 bases, with 10 bases between. Germline V CDR1 and CDR2: GTSNPN, SVGIG (reference sequence). The length of the CDR3 is 12 residues. CDR3 sequence (DNA): TGTGCCTGGGGACAGAAAGACAATGAGCAGTTCTTC. Translation: CAWGQKDNEQFF.

The chain couples TRBV6-1 to TRBJ1-1, with a weak D call TRBD1 (6 bases). The germline gives CDR1 MNHNS, CDR2 SASEGT. The CDR3 sequence is 15 residues long. Trimming removed 2 bases from V and 2 bases from J, with 12 bases in between. The CDR3 bases are TGTGCCAGCAGTGAAAGGGGGATGGCCAACACTGAAGCTTTCTTT. Translating it yields CASSERGMANTEAFF.

This rearrangement joins TRBV30 to TRBJ1-5; D is possibly TRBD1 (6 bases). The V gene lost 1 base and the J gene lost 10 bases, with 17 bases spanning the gap. The CDR3 totals 14 residues. Germline assignment: CDR1 GTSNPN and CDR2 SVGIG (reference sequence). CDR3 bases: TGTGCCTGGAGTGATTACAGGGAATTCAGACCCCAGCATTTT. Translating gives CAWSDYREFRPQHF.

J is TRBJ1-2 and V is TRBV19, with 11 bases fitting TRBD1. V was pared by 8 bases and J by 2 bases, with 4 bases of the junction left unmatched. This CDR3 has 14 residues. CDR1 is LNHDA, CDR2 SQIVND, per germline (reference sequence). The CDR3 here is CASRTGGLNYGYTF. The DNA for the CDR3 is TGTGCCAGTCGGACAGGGGGCTTAAACTATGGCTACACCTTC.

This clone was seen just once. The V gene is TRBV11-2, the J gene TRBJ2-2; 15 bases are a match to TRBD2. V lost 4 bases to trimming and J lost 1 base; unmatched junction nucleotides: 4. CDR3 length equals 18 residues. CDR1 is SGHAT, CDR2 FQNNGV, per germline. DNA of the CDR3: TGTGCCAGCAGCTGGGGGGGACTAGCGGGAGGGAACACCGGGGAGCTGTTTTTT. Residues: CASSWGGLAGGNTGELFF.

This chain joins TRBV5-4 and TRBJ2-7; D is possibly TRBD1 (5 bases). The CDR3 runs to 15 residues. Germline V gene lookup returns CDR1 SGHNT and CDR2 YYREEE (reference sequence). Trimming cost V 4 bases and J 6 bases, with 20 bases left between them. The CDR3 region has the DNA TGTGCCAGCAGCGAAACAGGACAAGGTAAAGGCGAGCAGTACTTC. The encoded protein is CASSETGQGKGEQYF.

The rearrangement links TRBV4-1 to TRBJ1-5; 9 nucleotides agree with TRBD1. Trimming at V came to 1 base and at J to 3 bases, leaving 1 base not matched to a gene. Germline CDR1 and CDR2: MGHRA and YSYEKL. This CDR3 is 15 amino acids long. Written as DNA, the CDR3 is TGCGCCAGCAGCCAAGGGGACAGGGACAATCAGCCCCAGCATTTT. Amino acids: CASSQGDRDNQPQHF.

The chain recombines TRBV7-8 with TRBJ2-5, with 7 bases lining up with TRBD2. The CDR3 extends over 11 amino acids. Per the germline V gene, CDR1 is SGHVS and CDR2 is FQNEAQ. The trim removed 5 bases at V and 11 bases at J, leaving 5 bases unmatched. The CDR3 sequence: CASSAGRRQYF. The CDR3, as DNA: TGTGCCAGCAGCGCCGGGAGGAGGCAGTACTTC. Variable domain in full (rest from reference TRBV7-8 and TRBJ2-5): GAGVSQSPRYKVAKRGQDVALRCDPISGHVSLFWYQQALGQGPEFLTYFQNEAQLDKSGLPSDRFFAERPEGSVSTLKIQRTQQEDSAVYLCASSAGRRQYFGPGTRLLVL.

The chain joins TRBV10-3 to TRBJ1-2; D is ambiguous. Trimming took off 8 bases at V and 3 bases at J, with 13 bases between the two ends. The CDR3 runs 13 residues. Germline CDR1 and CDR2: ENHRY and SYGVKD. CDR3 nucleotides: TGTGCCATCTCTAACACAGCCTACTATGGCTACACCTTC. Protein product: CAISNTAYYGYTF.

The chain employs TRBV6-4 and TRBJ2-1; TRBD2 is a possible D gene (6 bases). Deletions cut 5 bases from V and 10 bases from J, with 21 bases between. Germline assignment: CDR1 MRHNA and CDR2 SNTAGT. The CDR3 is made up of 15 amino acids. The CDR3 sequence: CASSYGTQSGGEQFF. The CDR3 DNA follows: TGTGCCAGCAGTTACGGGACTCAATCGGGTGGGGAGCAGTTCTTC.

CDR3 nucleotides: TGTGCCACCAGCAGAGGACAGGCCTCATACGAGCAGTACTTC. This sequence encodes CATSRGQASYEQYF. The J gene is TRBJ2-7, the V gene TRBV15; weak D call: TRBD1 (6 bases). The V gene's germline CDR1 is LNHNV and CDR2 YYDKDF (reference sequence). The V and J ends lost 1 base and 4 bases respectively, with 11 bases between them. This CDR3 is built from 14 residues.

The chain links TRBV19 to TRBJ2-5; 7 bases line up with TRBD2. V lost 8 bases and J lost 2; bases outside the gene matches: 5. The germline gives CDR1 LNHDA, CDR2 SQIVND (reference sequence). This CDR3 comprises 13 residues. The CDR3 protein is CASQRGAQETQYF. The DNA for the CDR3 is TGTGCCAGTCAGCGGGGTGCACAAGAGACCCAGTACTTC. The full variable domain, its missing parts supplied by reference TRBV19 and TRBJ2-5, is DGGITQSPKYLFRKEGQNVTLSCEQNLNHDAMYWYRQDPGQGLRLIYYSQIVNDFQKGDIAEGYSVSREKKESFPLTVTSAQKNPTAFYLCASQRGAQETQYFGPGTRLLVL.

This clone was recorded only once. This rearrangement joins TRBV7-2 to TRBJ2-7; D may match TRBD1 or TRBD2 (5 bases each). The germline V gene encodes CDR1 SGHTA and CDR2 FQGNSA. Trimming pared 4 bases from V and 2 bases from J, leaving 15 bases between. This CDR3 spans 15 amino acids. The CDR3 region has the DNA TGTGCCAGCAGCTCCGGGACCCCACCGACCTACGAGCAGTACTTC. This codes for CASSSGTPPTYEQYF. The variable domain in full, completed from reference TRBV7-2 and TRBJ2-7, reads GAGVSQSPSNKVTEKGKDVELRCDPISGHTALYWYRQSLGQGLEFLIYFQGNSAPDKSGLPSDRFSAERTGGSVSTLTIQRTQQEDSAVYLCASSSGTPPTYEQYFGPGTRLTVT.

The V call is TRBV28, the J call TRBJ1-5; weak D call: TRBD1 (5 bases). Germline CDR1 MDHEN, CDR2 SYDVKM. The CDR3 spans 16 residues. The ends were cut back, 7 bases at V and 0 bases at J, with 16 bases in the middle. Here the CDR3 DNA reads TGTGCCAGCAAACCACCCGGGACCTATAGCAATCAGCCCCAGCATTTT. The encoded protein is CASKPPGTYSNQPQHF.

The chain links TRBV30 to TRBJ1-5; D is uncertain. The germline V gene has CDR1 GTSNPN and CDR2 SVGIG (reference sequence). With 2 bases removed from V and 1 base from J, the gap between germline ends came to 6 bases. CDR3 length: 13 residues. The CDR3 bases are TGTGCCTGGAGTATCGGCAGCAATCAGCCCCAGCATTTT. Protein: CAWSIGSNQPQHF. The variable domain in full, with the rest retrieved from reference TRBV30 and TRBJ1-5, is SQTIHQWPATLVQPVGSPLSLECTVEGTSNPNLYWYRQAAGRGLQLLFYSVGIGQISSEVPQNLSASRPQDRQFILSSKKLLLSDSGFYLCAWSIGSNQPQHFGDGTRLSIL.

A word on this clone: At one end the junction does not follow the germline gene, possibly because of a read error. The chain carries TRBV27 and TRBJ1-2, with TRBD1 matching over 9 bases. CDR1 is MNHEY, CDR2 SMNVEV, per germline (reference sequence). The CDR3 runs to 14 residues. The CDR3 DNA sequence: TGTGCCAGCAGTCTATCCGGGACAGGGTATGGCTACACCTTC. It yields the protein CASSLSGTGYGYTF.

The J gene is TRBJ2-4, the V gene TRBV5-4; 7 bases agree with TRBD1. J gave up 6 bases and V 0 bases, and 12 bases lay outside the gene matches. The CDR3 is 17 amino acids. Germline CDR1 reads SGHNT; CDR2 reads YYREEE (reference sequence). The CDR3 coding sequence is TGTGCCAGCAGCTTGGGGGTTGGTGGACAGGTTGGAAACATTCAGTACTTC. Protein sequence: CASSLGVGGQVGNIQYF.

This chain connects TRBV19 to TRBJ2-5; tentative D call: TRBD2 (6 bases). The germline CDR1 and CDR2 sequences are LNHDA and SQIVND (reference sequence). Trimming pared 5 bases from V and 5 bases from J, leaving 15 bases between. This CDR3 is built from 14 residues. CDR3 residues: CASSLLGLGETQYF. In DNA form, the CDR3 reads TGTGCCAGTAGTCTCCTGGGACTGGGGGAGACCCAGTACTTC.

V usage is TRBV10-3 and J usage is TRBJ2-5, with D unresolved. The DNA end favors TRBJ2-7, so the J call may be wrong. The V gene's germline CDR1 is ENHRY and CDR2 SYGVKD. The CDR3 has 14 residues. The CDR3 here is CAISVHVTPYEQYF. Written as DNA, the CDR3 is TGTGCCATCAGTGTGCACGTAACGCCGTACGAGCAGTACTTC.

This chain joins TRBV10-3 and TRBJ2-2; TRBD2 agrees at 13 bases. There are 17 residues in the CDR3. Germline V CDR1 and CDR2: ENHRY, SYGVKD. After removal of 4 bases from V and 5 bases from J, the junction contained 7 bases not matched to a gene. Here the CDR3 DNA reads TGTGCCATCAGTGTGGGACTAGCGGGACCCCGGACCGGGGAGCTGTTTTTT. It codes for CAISVGLAGPRTGELFF.

This rearrangement joins TRBV5-1 to TRBJ1-1; possible D gene TRBD1, 5 bases. Trimming stripped 5 bases from V and 6 bases from J, with 14 bases between. The germline gives CDR1 SGHRS, CDR2 YFSETQ. CDR3 length: 13 amino acids. CDR3 amino acids: CASRSQGGAEAFF. DNA of the CDR3: TGCGCCAGCAGGTCTCAGGGCGGGGCTGAAGCTTTCTTT.

Turning to this clone: Other nucleotide sequences in the sample specify the same CDR3. The chain uses TRBV7-2 and TRBJ1-1; no definite D call. CDR1 SGHTA and CDR2 FQGNSA come from the germline V gene. The CDR3 has 13 residues. V lost 2 bases, J lost 0 bases, and 4 bases lay in between. The CDR3 loop is CASSLQVNTEAFF. DNA of the CDR3: TGTGCCAGCAGCTTACAGGTGAACACTGAAGCTTTCTTT.

This clone was observed a single time. This rearrangement joins TRBV19 to TRBJ1-3, with D maybe TRBD1 (5 bases). Germline CDR1 LNHDA, CDR2 SQIVND (reference sequence). The germline V and J ends were trimmed by 6 bases and 2 bases, with 11 bases remaining between them. This CDR3 has 14 residues. The CDR3 sequence is CASRGVDAGNTIYF. DNA of the CDR3: TGTGCCAGTAGAGGGGTGGACGCTGGAAACACCATATATTTT.